The 23 T cell receptor beta chains listed next were all sequenced from one sample in a study of cytomegalovirus exposure and HLA in healthy donors. It was with 60 Vbeta and 13 Jbeta primers that the PCR ran. Some clones are missing from TCRdb's copy, which holds only in-frame ones; the method was immunoSEQ multiplex PCR. The sample yields 90,000 to 110,000 clones, 76% seen once. Source material: PBMCs. All receptors derive from a man aged 35-49 years in good health and CMV-seropositive.

This clone occurred a few times. This sequence joins TRBV4-2 and TRBJ1-3; D uncertain. V dropped 0 bases and J dropped 3 bases, with 9 bases sitting between them. Germline CDR1 LGHNA, CDR2 YNFKEQ. The CDR3 runs 15 residues. The DNA of the CDR3 is TGTGCCAGCAGCCAAGATGGTAACTATGGAAACACCATATATTTT. Its protein is CASSQDGNYGNTIYF.

The genes are TRBV5-1 and TRBJ2-3, with TRBD1 matching over 7 bases. The length of the CDR3 is 15 residues. Germline V CDR1 and CDR2: SGHRS, YFSETQ. V lost 5 bases to trimming and J lost 0 bases; unmatched junction nucleotides: 6. The CDR3 DNA reads as TGCGCCAGCAGACCGACAGGGATTAGCACAGATACGCAGTATTTT. Its protein product is CASRPTGISTDTQYF.

In this sample, this clone turned up a few times. J is TRBJ1-6 and V is TRBV19, with 11 bases fitting TRBD1. CDR3 size: 14 residues. Germline lookup yields CDR1 LNHDA and CDR2 SQIVND (reference sequence). V lost 1 base and J lost 13; bases outside the gene matches: 3. The CDR3 sequence: CASSIVGQGAPLHF. In nucleotides, the CDR3 is TGTGCCAGTAGTATAGTAGGACAGGGGGCCCCCCTCCACTTT.

The chain couples TRBV5-6 to TRBJ2-4; TRBD2 matches at 12 bases. V lost 3 bases, J lost 0 bases, and 7 bases stayed unmatched. CDR3 size: 18 residues. Germline loops: CDR1 SGHDT, CDR2 YYEEEE. The CDR3 loop reads CASSWGLAGFLAKNIQYF. The CDR3, as DNA: TGTGCCAGCAGCTGGGGACTAGCGGGTTTTCTAGCCAAAAACATTCAGTACTTC. The variable domain in full, with the rest retrieved from reference TRBV5-6 and TRBJ2-4, is DAGVTQSPTHLIKTRGQQVTLRCSPKSGHDTVSWYQQALGQGPQFIFQYYEEEERQRGNFPDRFSGHQFPNYSSELNVNALLLGDSALYLCASSWGLAGFLAKNIQYFGAGTRLSVL.

This clone has more than one count but fewer than ten. The chain links TRBV5-4 to TRBJ2-2; 9 nucleotides agree with TRBD2. This CDR3 has 15 amino acids. J gave up 5 bases and V 0 bases, and 2 bases lay outside the gene matches. The germline V gene encodes CDR1 SGHNT and CDR2 YYREEE (reference sequence). The CDR3 region is CASSLVREGTGELFF. For the CDR3, the DNA is TGTGCCAGCAGCTTGGTGCGGGAGGGAACCGGGGAGCTGTTTTTT.

The chain joins TRBV6-6 to TRBJ2-5, with 7 bases identical to TRBD1. The J call is uncertain, as TRBJ2-7 better fits the DNA end. Germline CDR1 is MNHNY and CDR2 is SVGAGI (reference sequence). The CDR3 runs to 16 residues. The CDR3 DNA reads as TGTGCCAGCAGTTACTTCAAGGGGGCGGTCTCCTACGAGCAGTACTTC. Translated, it gives CASSYFKGAVSYEQYF.

V usage is TRBV7-9 and J usage is TRBJ2-7, with TRBD2 matching over 9 bases. The ends lost 0 bases at V and 2 bases at J; junction bases unmatched: 5. The CDR3 consists of 16 residues. CDR1 SEHNR and CDR2 FQNEAQ come from the germline V gene (reference sequence). This chain's CDR3 is CASSLAIASGTYEQYF. CDR3 coding DNA: TGTGCCAGCAGCTTAGCGATAGCTAGCGGGACCTACGAGCAGTACTTC.

The CDR3: CASSPGTGGGGYTF. CDR3 nucleotide sequence: TGTGCCAGCAGCCCTGGGACAGGGGGTGGAGGCTACACCTTC. The chain couples TRBV9 to TRBJ1-2; TRBD1 matches at 11 bases. Per germline, CDR1 SGDLS and CDR2 YYNGEE. The CDR3 length is 14 residues. Trimming at V came to 4 bases and at J to 8 bases, leaving 7 bases not matched to a gene. Together with reference TRBV9 and TRBJ1-2, the CDR3 gives the full variable domain: DSGVTQTPKHLITATGQRVTLRCSPRSGDLSVYWYQQSLDQGLQFLIQYYNGEERAKGNILERFSAQQFPDLHSELNLSSLELGDSALYFCASSPGTGGGGYTFGSGTRLTVV.

CDR3 nucleotide sequence: TGTGCCAGCAGCCTGGGTTCGGGCAGGGGTTCTTCTGGGGCCAACGTCCTGACTTTC. Translated: CASSLGSGRGSSGANVLTF. The gene calls are TRBV28 and TRBJ2-6; TRBD1 is a possible D gene (6 bases). CDR3 length: 19 residues. Germline V gene data show CDR1 as MDHEN and CDR2 as SYDVKM. With 6 bases removed from V and 1 base from J, the gap between germline ends came to 22 bases.

This chain uses TRBV6-4 with TRBJ1-2; D remains unclear. CDR1 is MRHNA, CDR2 SNTAGT, per germline. This CDR3 contains 14 residues. The ends were cut back, 8 bases at V and 3 bases at J, with 16 bases in the middle. Here the CDR3 reads CASDSGVGYYGYTF. CDR3 nucleotides: TGTGCCAGCGATAGCGGCGTGGGATACTATGGCTACACCTTC.

Concerning this clone itself: Other DNA sequences in this sample translate to the same CDR3. The gene calls are TRBV7-3 and TRBJ2-2; 10 bases are a match to TRBD2. The V gene end was trimmed by 6 bases and the J gene end by 4 bases; junction bases not matched to a gene: 11. Germline CDR1 and CDR2: SGHTA and FQGTGA. This CDR3 has 17 residues. CDR3 amino acids: CASSPPGSGGPTGELFF. The CDR3 nucleotides are TGTGCCAGCAGTCCCCCCGGTAGCGGGGGGCCCACCGGGGAGCTGTTTTTT.

The genes are TRBV4-3 and TRBJ2-3; the match to TRBD2 covers 9 bases. The CDR3 spans 15 residues. The V gene end was trimmed by 5 bases and the J gene end by 3 bases; junction bases not matched to a gene: 6. Germline loops: CDR1 LGHNA, CDR2 YSLEER. The CDR3 is CASSTSGRSTDTQYF. The DNA of the CDR3 is TGCGCCAGCAGCACCAGCGGGAGGAGTACAGATACGCAGTATTTT.

The CDR3 sequence: CASSLVVRGAEAFF. The CDR3, as DNA: TGTGCCAGCAGCTTAGTCGTCCGGGGGGCTGAAGCTTTCTTT. The chain combines TRBV5-6 with TRBJ1-1; possible D gene TRBD1, 5 bases. The germline gives CDR1 SGHDT, CDR2 YYEEEE. Trimming took 2 bases from V and 6 from J, leaving 14 bases between them. The CDR3 is 14 amino acids.

CDR3 sequence (DNA): TGTGCCAGTAGTATAGTTCCACTAGCGGGGCTGGAGACCCAGTACTTC. This sequence encodes CASSIVPLAGLETQYF. This sequence joins TRBV19 and TRBJ2-5, with 10 bases that match TRBD2. J lost 5 bases, V lost 1 base, and 7 bases had no gene match. The length of the CDR3 is 16 residues. The germline V gene has CDR1 LNHDA and CDR2 SQIVND (reference sequence). The whole variable domain, filled in from reference TRBV19 and TRBJ2-5, reads DGGITQSPKYLFRKEGQNVTLSCEQNLNHDAMYWYRQDPGQGLRLIYYSQIVNDFQKGDIAEGYSVSREKKESFPLTVTSAQKNPTAFYLCASSIVPLAGLETQYFGPGTRLLVL.

CDR3 sequence: CASSFRGGSYGYTF. In nucleotides, the CDR3 is TGTGCCAGCAGTTTTCGCGGGGGGTCCTATGGCTACACCTTC. The chain links TRBV27 to TRBJ1-2; perhaps TRBD1 as D (5 bases). Germline V gene sequence: CDR1 MNHEY, CDR2 SMNVEV (reference sequence). CDR3 length equals 14 residues. Trimming took 3 bases from V and 4 from J, leaving 12 bases between them.

In DNA, the CDR3 is TGTGCCAGCAGCCAAGATCGACACAGCAATCAGCCCCAGCATTTT. This encodes CASSQDRHSNQPQHF. The J gene is TRBJ1-5, the V gene TRBV4-2; D is unresolved. CDR3 length: 15 residues. Germline V gene sequence: CDR1 LGHNA, CDR2 YNFKEQ. With 0 bases removed from V and 1 base from J, the gap between germline ends came to 7 bases.

This chain joins TRBV7-3 and TRBJ1-1; 7 bases map to TRBD1. The CDR3 totals 11 residues. J lost 7 bases, V lost 5 bases, and 1 base had no gene match. Germline lookup yields CDR1 SGHTA and CDR2 FQGTGA. In nucleotides, the CDR3 is TGTGCCAGCAGCCAGGGGGATGAAGCTTTCTTT. Its protein is CASSQGDEAFF.

DNA of the CDR3: TGTGCCAGCTCACCATCCGACGGTGGTAGCGGGTTGGGCTACGAGCAGTACTTC. Its protein is CASSPSDGGSGLGYEQYF. This rearrangement joins TRBV18 to TRBJ2-7, with 7 nucleotides matching TRBD2. Germline loops: CDR1 KGHSH, CDR2 LQKENI. The ends lost 2 bases at V and 3 bases at J; junction bases unmatched: 16. This CDR3 contains 18 residues. Supplemented by reference TRBV18 and TRBJ2-7, the full variable domain reads NAGVMQNPRHLVRRRGQEARLRCSPMKGHSHVYWYRQLPEEGLKFMVYLQKENIIDESGMPKERFSAEFPKEGPSILRIQQVVRGDSAAYFCASSPSDGGSGLGYEQYFGPGTRLTVT.

This clone was seen only a few times. Other DNA sequences in this specimen translate into the identical CDR3. The chain couples TRBV4-3 to TRBJ2-3, with a possible D match to TRBD2 (5 bases). CDR3 length: 15 amino acids. V shed 1 base and J shed 0 bases, with 8 bases lying between them. The germline gives CDR1 LGHNA, CDR2 YSLEER. The CDR3 sequence: CASSQGSGSTDTQYF. CDR3 DNA: TGCGCCAGCAGCCAAGGGAGCGGCAGCACAGATACGCAGTATTTT.

This chain uses TRBV10-3 with TRBJ2-2; 7 nucleotides match TRBD2. The germline V gene has CDR1 ENHRY and CDR2 SYGVKD. This CDR3 spans 16 amino acids. The trim removed 0 bases at V and 1 base at J, leaving 2 bases unmatched. Written as DNA, the CDR3 is TGTGCCATCAGTGAGTCAGGCGGGGGGAACACCGGGGAGCTGTTTTTT. Amino acid sequence: CAISESGGGNTGELFF.

The gene calls are TRBV15 and TRBJ2-7; 7 nucleotides match TRBD1. This CDR3 contains 15 residues. Trimming cost V 3 bases and J 0 bases; bases outside gene matches: 5. Looked up from germline, CDR1 is LNHNV and CDR2 is YYDKDF (reference sequence). CDR3 in amino acids: CATSRRDSDSYEQYF. The CDR3 DNA reads as TGTGCCACCAGCAGGAGGGACAGCGACTCCTACGAGCAGTACTTC.

In this sample, this clone turned up once. The rearrangement links TRBV10-2 to TRBJ1-5, with D uncertain. The germline V gene has CDR1 WSHSY and CDR2 SAAADI. Trimming took off 4 bases at V and 1 base at J, with 11 bases between the two ends. This CDR3 has 15 amino acids. The CDR3 is CASSGTAGSNQPQHF. Here the CDR3 DNA reads TGCGCCAGCAGTGGGACGGCGGGCAGCAATCAGCCCCAGCATTTT.

This sequence joins TRBV5-1 and TRBJ2-5; 8 bases match TRBD1. The J call may be in error: the DNA end matches TRBJ2-7 better. The CDR3 spans 16 residues. Germline values: CDR1 SGHRS, CDR2 YFSETQ. The CDR3 DNA is TGCGCCAGCAGCTTACGGGCCGCGACAGGGGTCTACGAGCAGTACTTC. It yields the protein CASSLRAATGVYEQYF.